These 3 T cell receptor beta chains originate from one sample sequenced in a study of blood T cell repertoires in COVID-19. The method was immunoSEQ multiplex PCR; TCRdb's version includes in-frame clones alone and lacks a portion of them. The sample has about 370,000 clones, around 87% seen once. What was sequenced was peripheral blood. These receptors were obtained from a man aged 18 to 29 with active or convalescent COVID-19.

This rearrangement joins TRBV2 to TRBJ1-1; D is unresolved. The CDR3 runs to 14 residues. Trimming left V 7 bases short and J 5 bases short, with 17 bases between. The germline gives CDR1 SNHLY, CDR2 FYNNEI. The DNA for the CDR3 is TGTGCCAGCACGGTACGGGGAGCGAGGACTGAAGCTTTCTTT. As protein: CASTVRGARTEAFF.

V gene TRBV19 combines with J gene TRBJ1-3; a possible D gene is TRBD1 (5 bases). This CDR3 comprises 14 residues. Germline CDR1 reads LNHDA; CDR2 reads SQIVND (reference sequence). V was clipped by 5 bases and J by 1 base, with 9 bases between them. CDR3: CASSDQGSGNTIYF. The CDR3 bases are TGTGCCAGTAGTGACCAGGGTTCTGGAAACACCATATATTTT.

The V call is TRBV6-5, the J call TRBJ1-1; TRBD1 aligns across 8 bases. The CDR3 contains 14 residues. CDR1 MNHEY and CDR2 SVGAGI come from the germline V gene. The ends lost 5 bases at V and 6 bases at J; junction bases unmatched: 8. In DNA, the CDR3 is TGTGCCAGCAGTCTTGACAGGGGCGTCTCTGAAGCTTTCTTT. Amino acids: CASSLDRGVSEAFF.